This T cell receptor beta chain is drawn from a study of spatial heterogeneity in lung cancer. In the study overall: Available follow-up PBMC samples, collected a median of roughly 2 years post-resection, were sequenced.

This clonotype was seen ten or more times. The junction departs from the called germline gene at one end, perhaps through a read error. TCRdb ran MiXCR on the 5' RACE reads and lists one entry per CDR3 protein. The sample consists of some 120,000 distinct CDR3 sequences, more than 9% of them appearing once. From germline, CDR1 is SGHVS and CDR2 FQNEAQ. CDR3 length: 15 amino acids. Time point meaning: blood at routine non-recurrence follow-up after resection. From tumor, nontumor lung or frozen PBMC, whole RNA was taken unsorted for sequencing. V gene TRBV7-8 combines with J gene TRBJ1-2; D is uncertain. Sequencing used PBMCs, obtained at follow-up. This receptor was taken from a male donor with early-stage non-small cell lung cancer. The CDR3 region has the DNA TGTGCCAGCAGCTCCCAGCCGGGGAGAACGTATGACTACACCTTC. Its protein is CASSSQPGRTYDYTF.